This record looks at one TCR beta chain sequence and its context. No cognate antigen has been identified for it. No base qualities exist here, and no much larger clone lies one base off it. Using the deep immunoSEQ assay, TCR CDR3 regions were amplified from genomic DNA by multiplex PCR. Extracted genomic DNA from each cell subset was distributed evenly across all wells of several immunoSEQ 96-well plates, and each plate was treated as a replicate. For sorted subsets, roughly 190 ng of genomic DNA, equivalent to 30,000 or so T cell genomes, went into each replicate PCR. The purified libraries were quantified using a Qubit 3.0 fluorometer, sized with a Bioanalyzer 2100, and then quantified again using the KAPA Library Quantification kit. Every immunoSEQ 96-well plate was sequenced on a separate single-read 150-cycle Illumina NextSeq 550 flow cell. As for how the authors treated the data: The immunoSEQ output contained only junctional sequences without quality scores, so filtering could not match that applied to full-length reads. Sequences were annotated with PyIR, a Python wrapper for IgBLAST v1.9, and V/J genes and CDR3 were assigned using IMGT germline references. Reads were filtered out if the reads had weak V/J assignments (E-value above 1e-6), no CDR3, stop codons, out-of-frame junctions, or ambiguous translated residues. V3J clonotypes were defined by identical inferred V gene, J gene, and CDR3 amino acid sequence. The percentage overlap between two repertoires was calculated by dividing the number of shared unique clonotypes by the size of the smaller repertoire. Three approaches were used to assess repertoire richness: RTK rarefaction, the Chao1 estimator, and Recon v2.1 estimates of unobserved clonotypes. Generation probabilities were computed with OLGA for all TCRbeta clonotypes obtained by the gDNA method from several donors. TCRdb took over this immuneACCESS table, retaining in-frame rearrangements with V and J assigned. Such tables are incomplete; in checked studies, under half of the missing clones stem from an unresolved V gene, and the remainder is unexplained. That table supplies the V and J calls and clone size; D and trimming were determined from the DNA. In all, the sample holds around 750,000 clones, and 74% of those were seen once. Of the sample, 1.7% falls within the top ten clones.

The data were taken from a study of shared clonotypes between healthy human individuals (dated by TCRdb to between 2020 and 2021). For the study in its entirety: A couple of women and a few men aged 18 to 49 years were included in the cohort. To estimate repertoire size and how much clonotypes are shared between individuals, the study performed deep sequencing of blood TCR repertoires from 4 to 6 healthy adults. Between about 0.94 and 8.9 billion PBMCs per donor were obtained by leukapheresis. Libraries were prepared and TCR repertoires were sequenced by different laboratories using diverse techniques, in order to increase sequencing depth and limit assay-specific biases. Per donor, three plates each were used for CD4 naive and CD4 memory, two for CD8 naive, and one for CD8 memory.

The study at large found these results: Naive subsets generally had larger estimated clonotype richness than memory subsets. Incomplete sequencing was indicated by rarefaction of sorted-subset datasets, despite the large sequencing depth. Because the study included a small number of donors, the genetic and exposure-history diversity represented was limited. When several donors were compared, the shared fraction of clonotypes was about 5.5% for naive CD4, approximately 3.5% for naive CD8, about 2.5% for memory CD4, and roughly 0.4% for memory CD8. Clonotypes shared by all four sorted-subset donors showed higher generation probabilities than non-shared clonotypes. Sampling was restricted to blood, and TCR repertoires in tissue are likely to differ from TCR repertoires in blood. Pairwise subsampling indicated that sequencing depth was expected to affect the degree of clonotype sharing among donors.

Donors were healthy HIV-negative adults with no recently reported acute infections or vaccinations. Every donor was a Caucasian adult living in Nashville, Tennessee, USA. Magnetic negative selection was used to enrich CD4+ T cells, after which naive cells were positively selected on CD45RA and the negative fraction became the memory subset. Blood was collected by leukapheresis, and PBMCs were isolated by Ficoll-Histopaque density gradient centrifugation and then cryopreserved in liquid nitrogen vapor phase. Analytical flow cytometry was used to check the purity and quantity of every magnetically sorted T cell population. Each sorted fraction had its genomic DNA isolated and then quantified by UV absorbance on a Nanodrop 2000c. The CDR3 runs 17 amino acids, cysteine and phenylalanine included. The CDR3 DNA has 51 bases and is translated from base 1. CDR1 and CDR2 are drawn from the germline V gene: ENHRY, SYGVKD. V is pared back by 2 bases and J by 0 bases, with 14 bases lying between the germline termini.

The TCR comes from a woman aged 25-40 years in good health. The sequence joins TRBV10-3 to TRBJ2-1; D gene: possibly TRBD2, on 5 matching bases. Sequencing was performed on memory CD4+ T cells sorted from blood. Taken with the paper, the label for cell subset or site translates to: CD45RA-negative fraction. The DNA reads as follows: TGTGCCATCAGTGAGCCTCGAGGGCTAGGCTCCTACAATGAGCAGTTCTTC. Its product reads: CAISEPRGLGSYNEQFF.